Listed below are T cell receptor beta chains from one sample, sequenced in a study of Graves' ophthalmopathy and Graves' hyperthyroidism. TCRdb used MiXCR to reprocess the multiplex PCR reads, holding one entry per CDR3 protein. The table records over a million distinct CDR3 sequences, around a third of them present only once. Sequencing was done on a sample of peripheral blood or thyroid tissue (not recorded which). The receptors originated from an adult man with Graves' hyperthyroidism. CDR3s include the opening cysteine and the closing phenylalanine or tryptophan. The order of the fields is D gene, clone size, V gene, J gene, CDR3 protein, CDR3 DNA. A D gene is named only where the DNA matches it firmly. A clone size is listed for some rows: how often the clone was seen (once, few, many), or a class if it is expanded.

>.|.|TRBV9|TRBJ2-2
CASSVEGANTGELFF
TGTGCCAGCAGCGTAGAAGGCGCGAACACCGGGGAGCTGTTTTTT
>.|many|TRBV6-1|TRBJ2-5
CASSEEAQYF
TGTGCCAGCAGTGAAGAAGCCCAGTACTTC
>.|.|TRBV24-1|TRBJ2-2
CATSDPGQNGELFF
TGTGCCACCAGTGACCCCGGACAGAACGGGGAGCTGTTTTTT
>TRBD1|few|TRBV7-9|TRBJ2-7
CASSSGTGGAQQYF
TGTGCCAGCAGTTCCGGGACAGGGGGCGCGCAGCAGTACTTC
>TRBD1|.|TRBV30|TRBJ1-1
CAWCRGQGKTEAFF
TGTGCCTGGTGTAGAGGACAGGGGAAGACTGAAGCTTTCTTT
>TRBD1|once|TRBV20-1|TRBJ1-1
CSARSDRGLGNTEAFF
TGCAGTGCTAGATCCGACAGGGGGCTCGGGAACACTGAAGCTTTCTTT
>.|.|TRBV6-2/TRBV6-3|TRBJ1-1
CASSYSETEAFF
TGTGCCAGCAGTTATTCGGAGACTGAAGCTTTCTTT
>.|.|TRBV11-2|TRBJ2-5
CASSLGDSGVQTQYF
TGTGCCAGCAGCTTAGGGGACAGCGGGGTACAGACCCAGTACTTC
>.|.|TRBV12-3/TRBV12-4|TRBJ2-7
CASSLIGWASSGQYF
TGTGCCAGCAGTTTGATTGGTTGGGCATCATCGGGGCAGTACTTC
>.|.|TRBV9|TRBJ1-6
CASSVAVGDSPLHF
TGTGCCAGCAGCGTAGCGGTGGGGGACTCACCCCTCCACTTT
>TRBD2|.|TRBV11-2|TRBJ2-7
CASSFLSGSKGYEQYF
TGTGCCAGCAGCTTTCTTAGCGGGAGTAAGGGCTACGAGCAGTACTTC
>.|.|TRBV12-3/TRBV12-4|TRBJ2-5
CASSHHTGETQYF
TGTGCCAGCAGTCATCATACAGGAGAGACCCAGTACTTC
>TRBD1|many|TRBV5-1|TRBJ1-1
CASSPGQGASEAFF
TGCGCCAGCAGCCCAGGACAGGGGGCATCTGAAGCTTTCTTT
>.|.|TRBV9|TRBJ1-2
CASSVGGSGYGYTF
TGTGCCAGCAGCGTAGGGGGGTCCGGCTATGGCTACACCTTC
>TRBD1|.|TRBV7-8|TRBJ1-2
CASIEGQGIQLGVDTF
TGTGCCAGCATCGAGGGACAGGGTATACAGTTGGGCGTCGACACCTTC
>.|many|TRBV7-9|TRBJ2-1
CASSLETGLYNEQFF
TGTGCCAGCAGCTTAGAGACAGGCCTATACAATGAGCAGTTCTTC
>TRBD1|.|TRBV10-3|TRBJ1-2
CASGGGGNYNGYTF
TGTGCCAGCGGGGGAGGGGGCAATTATAATGGCTACACCTTC
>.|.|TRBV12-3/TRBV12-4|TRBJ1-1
CASGPLGARTEAFF
TGTGCCAGCGGGCCCCTAGGGGCTAGGACTGAAGCTTTCTTT
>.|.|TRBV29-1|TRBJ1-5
CSSGAGSGQPQHF
TGCAGCTCAGGGGCGGGCTCGGGTCAGCCCCAGCATTTT
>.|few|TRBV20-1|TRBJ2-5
CSANYQETQYF
TGCAGTGCTAATTACCAAGAGACCCAGTACTTC
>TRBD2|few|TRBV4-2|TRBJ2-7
CASSQESGTPYEQYF
TGTGCCAGCAGCCAAGAGAGCGGGACCCCCTACGAGCAGTACTTC
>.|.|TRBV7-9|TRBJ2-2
CASRSGTPNTGELFF
TGTGCCAGCAGGTCTGGGACACCCAACACCGGGGAGCTGTTTTTT
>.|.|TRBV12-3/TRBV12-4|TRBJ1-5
CASSLRDPSNQPQHF
TGTGCCAGCAGTTTACGGGATCCCTCCAATCAGCCCCAGCATTTT
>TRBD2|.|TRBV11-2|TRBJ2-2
CASSQGLLAGATGELFF
TGCGCCAGCAGCCAAGGGTTACTAGCGGGAGCCACCGGGGAGCTGTTTTTT
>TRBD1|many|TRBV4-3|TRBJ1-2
CASSQGGQVFYGYTF
TGCGCCAGCAGTCAAGGCGGACAGGTTTTCTATGGCTACACCTTC
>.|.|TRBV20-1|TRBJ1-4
CSDRAGHLEKLFF
TGCAGTGACCGAGCCGGGCATCTTGAAAAACTGTTTTTT
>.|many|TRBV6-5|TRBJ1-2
CASSWEQHGYTF
TGTGCCAGCAGTTGGGAACAACATGGCTACACCTTC
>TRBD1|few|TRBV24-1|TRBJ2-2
CATSDSGQGLTGELFF
TGTGCCACCAGTGATTCCGGACAGGGGCTGACCGGGGAGCTGTTTTTT
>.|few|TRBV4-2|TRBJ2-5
CASSQDPQETQYF
TGTGCCAGCAGCCAAGATCCCCAAGAGACCCAGTACTTC
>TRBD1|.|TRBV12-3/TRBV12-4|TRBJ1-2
CASRRQGPGNTF
TGTGCCAGCAGGCGACAGGGACCTGGAAACACCTTC
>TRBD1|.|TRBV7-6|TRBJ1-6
CASRPQQGFDSPLHF
TGTGCCAGCAGACCACAACAGGGGTTTGATTCACCCCTCCACTTT
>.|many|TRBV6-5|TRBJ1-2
CASSYDGGYTF
TGTGCCAGCAGTTACGACGGTGGCTACACCTTC
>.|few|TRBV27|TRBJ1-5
CASSLTQVYQPQHF
TGTGCCAGCAGTTTAACGCAGGTTTACCAGCCCCAGCATTTT
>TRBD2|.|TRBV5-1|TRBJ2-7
CASSVGTSGIYEQYF
TGCGCCAGCAGCGTTGGGACTAGCGGGATCTACGAGCAGTACTTC
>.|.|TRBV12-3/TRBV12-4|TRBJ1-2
CASSLVMGVYGYTF
TGTGCCAGCAGTTTAGTGATGGGGGTTTATGGCTACACCTTC
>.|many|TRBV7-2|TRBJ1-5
CASSSHGPQHF
TGTGCCAGCAGCTCACACGGGCCCCAGCATTTT
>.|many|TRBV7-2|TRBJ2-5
CASSLGGPRGETQYF
TGTGCCAGCAGCTTAGGGGGCCCCAGAGGCGAGACCCAGTACTTC
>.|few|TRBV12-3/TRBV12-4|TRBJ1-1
CASSLSVDTEAFF
TGTGCCAGCAGTTTATCCGTAGACACTGAAGCTTTCTTT
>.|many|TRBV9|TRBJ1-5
CASSVAAGLNQPQHF
TGTGCCAGCAGCGTAGCAGCAGGGCTTAACCAGCCCCAGCATTTT
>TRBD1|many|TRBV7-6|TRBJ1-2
CASSARTGGSGYTF
TGTGCCAGCAGCGCCCGGACAGGGGGCTCGGGCTACACCTTC
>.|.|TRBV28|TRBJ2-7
CASQDSLYEQYF
TGTGCCAGCCAAGATAGCCTCTACGAGCAGTACTTC
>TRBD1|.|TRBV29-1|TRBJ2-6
CSVGRTGDNVLTF
TGCAGCGTTGGACGGACAGGGGATAACGTCCTGACTTTC